Below, 31 T cell receptor beta chains from the same sample are listed, as sequenced in a study of neurological immune-mediated disorders. TCRdb called the 5' RACE reads again in MiXCR, with one record for every CDR3 protein. The data contain approximately 100,000 distinct CDR3 sequences, around 3.5% of them singletons. The sequencing input was PBMCs. These receptors were taken from a woman aged 50 to 60 with multiple sclerosis.

In its sample, this clonotype was seen many times. The V gene is TRBV5-1, the J gene TRBJ1-1; 7 bases fit TRBD1. The V gene's germline CDR1 is SGHRS and CDR2 YFSETQ. The ends lost 3 bases at V and 4 bases at J; junction bases unmatched: 9. This CDR3 comprises 15 residues. CDR3 sequence: CASSWAQSGGTEAFF. CDR3 bases: TGCGCCAGCAGCTGGGCCCAGTCAGGGGGCACTGAAGCTTTCTTT.

The sample holds many counts of this clonotype. DNA of the CDR3: TGTGCCAGCAGCCAAGGATATGGCTACACCTTC. It translates to CASSQGYGYTF. The chain uses TRBV3-1 and TRBJ1-2, with D unclear. The germline gives CDR1 LGHDT, CDR2 YNNKEL (reference sequence). Trimming took off 1 base at V and 5 bases at J, with 2 bases between the two ends. The length of the CDR3 is 11 residues. Supplemented by reference TRBV3-1 and TRBJ1-2, the full variable domain reads DTAVSQTPKYLVTQMGNDKSIKCEQNLGHDTMYWYKQDSKKFLKIMFSYNNKELIINETVPNRFSPKSPDKAHLNLHINSLELGDSAVYFCASSQGYGYTFGSGTRLTVV.

This clonotype came up many times. The V gene is TRBV7-2, the J gene TRBJ2-3; possible D gene TRBD2, 5 bases. The CDR3 is 15 residues long. With 5 bases removed from V and 2 bases from J, the gap between germline ends came to 14 bases. CDR1 SGHTA and CDR2 FQGNSA come from the germline V gene. Here the CDR3 DNA reads TGTGCCAGCAGCCCCCAGCGGACTCTCACAGATACGCAGTATTTT. The encoded protein is CASSPQRTLTDTQYF.

This clonotype was seen ten or more times. The V call is TRBV9, the J call TRBJ2-7, with no clear D. Trimming removed 0 bases at V and 2 bases at J, with 9 bases between. CDR1 and CDR2 from the germline V gene are SGDLS and YYNGEE. CDR3 size: 14 residues. CDR3 DNA: TGTGCCAGCAGCGTAGCCCCCGGAACCTACGAGCAGTACTTC. It encodes CASSVAPGTYEQYF.

This clonotype appeared many times. The chain carries TRBV12-3 or TRBV12-4 and TRBJ1-2, with 7 bases that match TRBD1. The CDR3 contains 16 residues. The ends lost 6 bases at V and 2 bases at J; junction bases unmatched: 12. CDR3 protein: CASRGSATGVNYGYTF. CDR3 coding DNA: TGTGCCAGCAGGGGTTCCGCTACAGGGGTCAACTATGGCTACACCTTC.

This clonotype was seen many times. This rearrangement joins TRBV4-1 to TRBJ1-2; weak D call: TRBD1 (5 bases). The CDR3 has 17 amino acids. V was shortened by 3 bases and J by 0 bases, with 17 bases between the two germline ends. Germline lookup yields CDR1 MGHRA and CDR2 YSYEKL. CDR3 in DNA: TGCGCCAGCAGCCAGGGGACTAACCAGTTGACTAACTATGGCTACACCTTC. Its translation is CASSQGTNQLTNYGYTF.

This clonotype was detected many times. The chain has TRBV19 and TRBJ1-1; no clear D gene. Deletions cut 8 bases from V and 0 bases from J, with 10 bases between. Germline V lookup: CDR1 LNHDA, CDR2 SQIVND (reference sequence). This CDR3 is 13 amino acids long. This chain's CDR3 is CASRRPLNTEAFF. The CDR3 DNA follows: TGTGCCAGTCGGCGGCCGTTGAACACTGAAGCTTTCTTT. The full variable domain, with the rest looked up from reference TRBV19 and TRBJ1-1, is DGGITQSPKYLFRKEGQNVTLSCEQNLNHDAMYWYRQDPGQGLRLIYYSQIVNDFQKGDIAEGYSVSREKKESFPLTVTSAQKNPTAFYLCASRRPLNTEAFFGQGTRLTVV.

This clonotype was detected many times. The chain is built from TRBV5-6 and TRBJ1-2, with 7 bases aligning to TRBD1. The germline gives CDR1 SGHDT, CDR2 YYEEEE. The length of the CDR3 is 13 residues. V gave up 5 bases and J gave up 6 bases; unmatched junction bases: 7. CDR3 sequence: CASSWAQGNGYTF. CDR3 sequence (DNA): TGTGCCAGCAGTTGGGCACAGGGGAATGGCTACACCTTC.

CDR3 coding DNA: TGTGCCAGCAGTTTTCTTCCGCTACCTAATGAGCAGTTCTTC. Its protein product is CASSFLPLPNEQFF. The V gene is TRBV12-3 or TRBV12-4, the J gene TRBJ2-1; D not resolved. The V and J ends lost 3 bases and 7 bases respectively, with 13 bases between them. CDR3 length: 14 amino acids.

This clonotype was seen at least ten times. The rearrangement links TRBV6-6 to TRBJ1-1; 8 bases fit TRBD1. Trimming cost V 10 bases and J 6 bases; bases outside gene matches: 10. CDR3 length: 13 residues. From germline, CDR1 is MNHNY and CDR2 SVGAGI (reference sequence). CDR3 residues: CATLLDRVAEAFF. The CDR3 DNA reads as TGTGCCACCCTATTGGACAGGGTCGCTGAAGCTTTCTTT.

The chain recombines TRBV29-1 with TRBJ2-3, with D possibly matching TRBD2 (6 bases). The CDR3 extends over 11 amino acids. The V end was cut by 3 bases, the J end by 6 bases, with 7 bases between. The germline V gene encodes CDR1 SQVTM and CDR2 ANQGSEA. Here the CDR3 DNA reads TGCAGCGTTGACGGAGGGGATACGCAGTATTTT. This gives the protein CSVDGGDTQYF.

A remark on this clonotype: A read error may explain this, as a much larger clone is one base away. Likely a read error: the CDR3 ends without its conserved phenylalanine or tryptophan. V is TRBV20-1 and J is TRBJ2-3; no reliable D call. In germline, CDR1 is DFQATT, CDR2 SNEGSKA (reference sequence). This CDR3 is 12 amino acids long. The V and J ends lost 2 bases and 5 bases respectively, with 8 bases between them. In DNA, the CDR3 is TGCAGTGCTAGACATGTGGAAGATACGCAGTATATT. Encoded protein: CSARHVEDTQYI.

This clonotype was seen ten or more times. This chain links TRBV6-5 with TRBJ2-1; 8 positions agree with TRBD2. From germline, CDR1 is MNHEY and CDR2 SVGAGI. Unmatched junction bases numbered 5, after V lost 5 bases and J lost 2 bases. This CDR3 is 15 amino acids long. The CDR3 DNA is TGTGCCAGCAGTATTAGCGGGGCTCCCTACAATGAGCAGTTCTTC. It is translated as CASSISGAPYNEQFF.

This clonotype was seen ten or more times. The chain has TRBV15 and TRBJ2-2; D remains ambiguous. Trimming pared 7 bases from V and 2 bases from J, leaving 5 bases between. The CDR3 is made up of 12 amino acids. CDR1 and CDR2 from the germline V gene are LNHNV and YYDKDF (reference sequence). CDR3 DNA sequence: TGTGCCACCAATCCTAACACCGGGGAGCTGTTTTTT. Its translation is CATNPNTGELFF.

This clonotype was detected many times. The chain couples TRBV20-1 to TRBJ2-2, with D maybe TRBD2 (6 bases). V lost 3 bases, J lost 1 base, and 15 bases lay in between. The CDR3 has 16 residues. Per the germline V gene, CDR1 is DFQATT and CDR2 is SNEGSKA (reference sequence). The CDR3 reads CSASPQLSGNTGELFF. CDR3 nucleotides: TGCAGTGCTAGTCCACAACTTAGCGGGAACACCGGGGAGCTGTTTTTT.

Ten or more counts support this clonotype. V gene TRBV20-1 combines with J gene TRBJ2-2, with 9 bases lining up with TRBD1. V lost 0 bases and J lost 3; bases outside the gene matches: 5. The germline CDR1 and CDR2 sequences are DFQATT and SNEGSKA (reference sequence). This CDR3 is 16 amino acids long. CDR3 amino acids: CSARDLRQGDTGELFF. The DNA for the CDR3 is TGCAGTGCTAGAGATCTGAGACAGGGGGACACCGGGGAGCTGTTTTTT.

This clonotype has ten or more counts. The chain recombines TRBV5-5 with TRBJ2-3; 7 bases fit TRBD1. Germline V lookup: CDR1 SGHKS, CDR2 YYEKEE (reference sequence). V lost 4 bases to trimming and J lost 4 bases; unmatched junction nucleotides: 6. The CDR3 contains 14 residues. The CDR3 here is CASSQRQGADTQYF. The CDR3 DNA follows: TGTGCCAGCAGCCAAAGACAGGGAGCAGATACGCAGTATTTT.

This clonotype was picked up many times. The chain combines TRBV7-2 with TRBJ2-7; TRBD2 is a possible D gene (5 bases). Trimming pared 5 bases from V and 4 bases from J, leaving 9 bases between. Looked up from germline, CDR1 is SGHTA and CDR2 is FQGNSA. This CDR3 spans 12 amino acids. Written as DNA, the CDR3 is TGTGCCAGCAGCCCAGACTATTACGAGCAGTACTTC. Protein product: CASSPDYYEQYF.

About this clonotype: The CDR3 end shows no conserved phenylalanine or tryptophan, and so a read error is likely. The chain links TRBV27 to TRBJ2-7; 7 bases map to TRBD2. Trimming took 5 bases from V and 3 from J; bases not matched to a gene: 4. Germline lookup yields CDR1 MNHEY and CDR2 SMNVEV (reference sequence). This CDR3 is built from 13 residues. The CDR3 DNA sequence: TGTGCCAGCAGTGGTGGGACTAACTACGAGCAGTACAAC. Translated: CASSGGTNYEQYN.

The chain combines TRBV6-4 with TRBJ1-2; TRBD1 aligns across 7 bases. Unmatched junction bases numbered 7, after V lost 0 bases and J lost 6 bases. The CDR3 consists of 15 residues. Germline lookup yields CDR1 MRHNA and CDR2 SNTAGT. CDR3 nucleotides: TGTGCCAGCAGTGACTCGAGCAGGGGGTCCGATGGCTACACCTTC. Translated: CASSDSSRGSDGYTF.

The sample holds many counts of this clonotype. The chain uses TRBV16 and TRBJ1-5; D not certain. CDR1 KGHSY and CDR2 FQNENV come from the germline V gene. This CDR3 comprises 13 residues. V shed 2 bases and J shed 5 bases, with 7 bases lying between them. The chain's CDR3 is CASSQMGYQPQHF. CDR3 in DNA: TGTGCCAGCAGCCAAATGGGTTATCAGCCCCAGCATTTT.

This clonotype was found many times. CDR3 sequence reads: CASSYSSKGTGQPQHF. The DNA for the CDR3 is TGTGCCAGCAGTTACTCGAGTAAGGGTACGGGTCAGCCCCAGCATTTT. V is TRBV6-2 or TRBV6-3 and J is TRBJ1-5, with D unclear. The CDR3 loop spans 16 amino acids. Germline V gene sequence: CDR1 MNHEY, CDR2 SVGEGT. Trimming left V 0 bases short and J 6 bases short, with 15 bases between.

At least ten counts were recorded for this clonotype. The chain uses TRBV12-3 or TRBV12-4 and TRBJ1-4; tentatively, D is TRBD1 (6 bases). The CDR3 is made up of 17 amino acids. V was shortened by 3 bases and J by 0 bases, with 14 bases between the two germline ends. CDR3 loop: CASSFLGAPATNEKLFF. CDR3 nucleotides: TGTGCCAGCAGTTTTCTGGGGGCGCCGGCAACTAATGAAAAACTGTTTTTT.

This clonotype was seen at least ten times. The J gene is TRBJ2-3, the V gene TRBV20-1; 8 nucleotides align to TRBD2. The CDR3 is 13 residues long. In germline, CDR1 is DFQATT, CDR2 SNEGSKA (reference sequence). Losses at the gene ends were 5 bases for V and 1 base for J; bases not matched to a gene: 2. The CDR3 DNA reads as TGCAGTGCTCAAGCGGGAGGCACAGATACGCAGTATTTT. This codes for CSAQAGGTDTQYF.

This clonotype was seen ten or more times. The chain employs TRBV20-1 and TRBJ2-5, with D possibly being TRBD2 (5 bases). Per the germline V gene, CDR1 is DFQATT and CDR2 is SNEGSKA (reference sequence). Trimming cost V 5 bases and J 7 bases, with 14 bases left between them. This CDR3 has 12 residues. The CDR3 sequence: CSAFKTRGTQYF. The CDR3 coding sequence is TGCAGTGCTTTCAAGACCCGGGGGACCCAGTACTTC.

The chain joins TRBV5-1 to TRBJ1-2; a weak D match, TRBD1 (5 bases). Germline CDR1 SGHRS, CDR2 YFSETQ. Trimming removed 5 bases at V and 7 bases at J, with 9 bases between. CDR3 length equals 11 residues. The CDR3 nucleotides read TGCGCCAGCAGTCGGGACGGTGGCTACACCTTC. It is translated as CASSRDGGYTF.

This clonotype was picked up many times. The chain has TRBV29-1 and TRBJ2-1; the D gene is possibly TRBD1 (6 bases). The CDR3 totals 13 residues. CDR1 is SQVTM and CDR2 is ANQGSEA in the germline V gene. Trimming took off 2 bases at V and 6 bases at J, with 11 bases between the two ends. The CDR3: CSVEPWTVNEQFF. CDR3 nucleotides: TGCAGCGTTGAACCCTGGACAGTCAATGAGCAGTTCTTC.

This clonotype was recorded at least ten times. The gene calls are TRBV5-6 and TRBJ2-1; 10 nucleotides agree with TRBD1. J was trimmed by 4 bases and V by 2 bases; bases with no gene match: 3. The CDR3 consists of 15 residues. CDR1 is SGHDT and CDR2 is YYEEEE in the germline V gene. The CDR3 DNA follows: TGTGCCAGCAGCTTCGGGACAGGGGTTTACAATGAGCAGTTCTTC. It yields the protein CASSFGTGVYNEQFF.

This clonotype was seen repeatedly, ten times or more. The V call is TRBV12-3 or TRBV12-4, the J call TRBJ1-1; 7 bases agree with TRBD1. The CDR3 extends over 15 amino acids. J gave up 7 bases and V 6 bases, and 14 bases lay outside the gene matches. CDR3 in DNA: TGTGCCAGCAGCCGGTACCCTGAAGGGGGCGGTGAAGCTTTCTTT. Translating gives CASSRYPEGGGEAFF.

As for this clonotype: No conserved phenylalanine or tryptophan ends this CDR3, so it is likely a read error. This rearrangement joins TRBV7-2 to TRBJ2-7; 9 nucleotides match TRBD1. This CDR3 has 15 residues. Trimming cost V 3 bases and J 2 bases; bases outside gene matches: 5. Germline CDR1 reads SGHTA; CDR2 reads FQGNSA. The CDR3 DNA sequence: TGTGCCAGCAGCTTCCGGGACAGGGCGCCCTACGAGCAGTACAAC. This codes for CASSFRDRAPYEQYN.

This clonotype has ten or more counts. This chain connects TRBV7-9 to TRBJ2-1, with D uncertain. This CDR3 has 10 amino acids. V lost 1 base and J 10 bases, leaving 2 bases between the germline ends. In germline, CDR1 is SEHNR, CDR2 FQNEAQ (reference sequence). CDR3 amino acids: CASSLDEQFF. The CDR3 nucleotides are TGTGCCAGCAGCTTAGACGAGCAGTTCTTC.